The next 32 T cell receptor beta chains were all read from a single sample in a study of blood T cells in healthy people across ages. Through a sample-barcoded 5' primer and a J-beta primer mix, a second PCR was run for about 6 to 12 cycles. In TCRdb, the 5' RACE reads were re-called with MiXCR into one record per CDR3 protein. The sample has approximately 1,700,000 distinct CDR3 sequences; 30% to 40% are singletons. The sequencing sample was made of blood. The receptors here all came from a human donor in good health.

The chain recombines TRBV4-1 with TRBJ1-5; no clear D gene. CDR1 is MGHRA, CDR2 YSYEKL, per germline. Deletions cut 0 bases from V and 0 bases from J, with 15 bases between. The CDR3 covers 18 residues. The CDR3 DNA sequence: TGCGCCAGCAGCCAAGATGTAGGGTTCTCATATAGCAATCAGCCCCAGCATTTT. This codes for CASSQDVGFSYSNQPQHF.

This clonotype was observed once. The CDR3 reads CAWSRVRANHGYTF. DNA of the CDR3: TGTGCCTGGAGCCGGGTCAGGGCAAACCATGGCTACACCTTC. The V call is TRBV30, the J call TRBJ1-2, with D perhaps TRBD1 (5 bases). Germline V lookup: CDR1 GTSNPN, CDR2 SVGIG (reference sequence). The CDR3 totals 14 residues. The V end was cut by 3 bases, the J end by 6 bases, with 17 bases between.

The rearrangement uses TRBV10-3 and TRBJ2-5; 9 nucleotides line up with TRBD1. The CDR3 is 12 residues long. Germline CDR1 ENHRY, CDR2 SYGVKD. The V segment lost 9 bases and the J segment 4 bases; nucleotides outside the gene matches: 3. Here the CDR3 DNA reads TGTGCCATGTCGGACAGGGGAGAGACCCAGTACTTC. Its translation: CAMSDRGETQYF.

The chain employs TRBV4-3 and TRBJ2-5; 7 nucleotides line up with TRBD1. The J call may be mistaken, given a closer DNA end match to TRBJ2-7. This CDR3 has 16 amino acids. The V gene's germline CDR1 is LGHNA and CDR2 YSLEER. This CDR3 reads CASSQISGGSPYEQYF. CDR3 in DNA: TGCGCCAGCAGCCAGATCTCAGGGGGAAGTCCCTACGAGCAGTACTTC.

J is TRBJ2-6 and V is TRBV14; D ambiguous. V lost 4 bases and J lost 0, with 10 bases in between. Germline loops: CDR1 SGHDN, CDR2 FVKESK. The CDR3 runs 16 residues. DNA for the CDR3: TGTGCCAGCAGCCCCCGCTTACACTCTGGGGCCAACGTCCTGACTTTC. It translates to CASSPRLHSGANVLTF.

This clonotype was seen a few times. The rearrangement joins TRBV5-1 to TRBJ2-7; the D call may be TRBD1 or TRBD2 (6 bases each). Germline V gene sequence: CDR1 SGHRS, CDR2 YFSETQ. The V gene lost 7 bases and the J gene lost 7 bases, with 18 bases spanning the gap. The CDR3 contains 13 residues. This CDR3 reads CASGLWGAWEQYF. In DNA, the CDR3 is TGCGCCAGCGGATTGTGGGGGGCTTGGGAGCAGTACTTC.

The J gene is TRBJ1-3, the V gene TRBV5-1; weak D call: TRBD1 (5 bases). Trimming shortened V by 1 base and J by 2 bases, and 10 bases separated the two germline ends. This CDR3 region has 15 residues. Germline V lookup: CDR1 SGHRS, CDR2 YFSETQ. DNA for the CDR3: TGCGCCAGCAGCTTGTCGGCGGGGGCTGGAAACACCATATATTTT. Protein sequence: CASSLSAGAGNTIYF.

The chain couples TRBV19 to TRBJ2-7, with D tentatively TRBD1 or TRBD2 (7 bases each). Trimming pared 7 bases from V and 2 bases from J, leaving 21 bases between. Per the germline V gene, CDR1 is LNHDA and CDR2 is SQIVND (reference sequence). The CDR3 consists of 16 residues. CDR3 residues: CASNPSFRGGTYEQYF. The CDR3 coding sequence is TGTGCCAGTAATCCTTCCTTCAGGGGGGGAACCTACGAGCAGTACTTC.

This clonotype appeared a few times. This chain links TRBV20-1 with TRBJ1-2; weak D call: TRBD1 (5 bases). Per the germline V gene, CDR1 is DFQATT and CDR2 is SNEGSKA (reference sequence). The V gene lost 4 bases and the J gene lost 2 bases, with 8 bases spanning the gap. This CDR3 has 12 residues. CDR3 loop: CSANRGNYGYTF. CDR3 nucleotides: TGCAGTGCTAATAGGGGCAACTATGGCTACACCTTC.

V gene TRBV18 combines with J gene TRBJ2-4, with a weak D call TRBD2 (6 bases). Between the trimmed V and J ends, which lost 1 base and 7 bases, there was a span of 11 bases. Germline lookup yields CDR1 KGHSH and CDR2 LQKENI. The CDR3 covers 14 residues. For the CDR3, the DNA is TGTGCCAGCTCACCACAAAGTCGGGGGAACATTCAGTACTTC. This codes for CASSPQSRGNIQYF. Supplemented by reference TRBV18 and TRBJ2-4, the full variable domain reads NAGVMQNPRHLVRRRGQEARLRCSPMKGHSHVYWYRQLPEEGLKFMVYLQKENIIDESGMPKERFSAEFPKEGPSILRIQQVVRGDSAAYFCASSPQSRGNIQYFGAGTRLSVL.

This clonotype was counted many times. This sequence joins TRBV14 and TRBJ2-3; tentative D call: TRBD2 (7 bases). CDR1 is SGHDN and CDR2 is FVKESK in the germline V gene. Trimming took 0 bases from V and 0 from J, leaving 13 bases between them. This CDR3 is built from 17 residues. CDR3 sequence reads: CASSQDLAGASTDTQYF. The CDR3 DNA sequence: TGTGCCAGCAGCCAAGATCTTGCGGGGGCTAGCACAGATACGCAGTATTTT.

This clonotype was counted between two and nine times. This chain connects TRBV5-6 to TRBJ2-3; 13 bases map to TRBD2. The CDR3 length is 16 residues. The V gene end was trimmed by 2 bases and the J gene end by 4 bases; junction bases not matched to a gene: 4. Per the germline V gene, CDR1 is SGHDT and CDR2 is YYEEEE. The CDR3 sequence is CASSLLAGGRADTQYF. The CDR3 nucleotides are TGTGCCAGCAGCTTACTAGCGGGGGGGCGTGCAGATACGCAGTATTTT.

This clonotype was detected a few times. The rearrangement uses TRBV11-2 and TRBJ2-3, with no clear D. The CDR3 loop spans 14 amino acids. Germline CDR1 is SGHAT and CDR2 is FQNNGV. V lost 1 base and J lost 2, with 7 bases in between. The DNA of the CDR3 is TGTGCCAGCAGCTTAGTCTACTTCACAGATACGCAGTATTTT. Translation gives CASSLVYFTDTQYF.

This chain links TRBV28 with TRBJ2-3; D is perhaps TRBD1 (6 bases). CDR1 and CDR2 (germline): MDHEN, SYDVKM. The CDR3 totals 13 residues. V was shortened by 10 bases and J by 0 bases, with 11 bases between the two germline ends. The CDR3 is CATYRASTDTQYF. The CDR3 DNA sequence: TGTGCCACATACAGGGCTAGCACAGATACGCAGTATTTT. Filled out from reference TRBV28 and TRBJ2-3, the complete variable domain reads DVKVTQSSRYLVKRTGEKVFLECVQDMDHENMFWYRQDPGLGLRLIYFSYDVKMKEKGDIPEGYSVSREKKERFSLILESASTNQTSMYLCATYRASTDTQYFGPGTRLTVL.

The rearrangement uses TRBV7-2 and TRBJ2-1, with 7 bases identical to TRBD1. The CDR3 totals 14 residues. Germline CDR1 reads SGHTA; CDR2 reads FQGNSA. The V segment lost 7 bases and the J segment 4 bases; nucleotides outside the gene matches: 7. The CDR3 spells CASNWGTAYNEQFF. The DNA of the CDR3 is TGTGCCAGCAACTGGGGGACAGCTTACAATGAGCAGTTCTTC.

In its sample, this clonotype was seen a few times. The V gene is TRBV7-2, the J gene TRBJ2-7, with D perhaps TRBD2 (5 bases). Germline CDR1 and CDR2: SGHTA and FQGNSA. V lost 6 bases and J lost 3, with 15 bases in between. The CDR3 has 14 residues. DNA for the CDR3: TGTGCCAGCAGTTCAGGACTGATTCTCTACGAGCAGTACTTC. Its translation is CASSSGLILYEQYF.

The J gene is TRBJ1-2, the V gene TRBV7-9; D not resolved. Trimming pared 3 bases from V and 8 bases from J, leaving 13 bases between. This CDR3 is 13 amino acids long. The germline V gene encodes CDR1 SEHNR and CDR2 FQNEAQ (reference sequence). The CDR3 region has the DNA TGTGCCAGCAGCTTGGTAGGGCTGGAAGGCTACACCTTC. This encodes CASSLVGLEGYTF.

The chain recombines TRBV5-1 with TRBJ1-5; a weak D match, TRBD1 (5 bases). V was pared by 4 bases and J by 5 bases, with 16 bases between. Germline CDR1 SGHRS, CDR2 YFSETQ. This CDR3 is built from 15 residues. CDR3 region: CASSPLGAADQPQHF. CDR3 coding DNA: TGCGCCAGCAGCCCTCTAGGGGCAGCCGATCAGCCCCAGCATTTT.

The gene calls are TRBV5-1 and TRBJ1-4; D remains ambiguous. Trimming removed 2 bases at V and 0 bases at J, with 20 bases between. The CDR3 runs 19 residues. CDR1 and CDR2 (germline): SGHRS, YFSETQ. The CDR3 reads CASSFGPLGITATNEKLFF. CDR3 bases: TGCGCCAGCAGCTTCGGGCCCCTCGGTATAACGGCAACTAATGAAAAACTGTTTTTT.

CDR3 sequence (DNA): TGCAGTGCTATACATTCTGGGGCCAACGTCCTGACTTTC. It translates to CSAIHSGANVLTF. V is TRBV20-1 and J is TRBJ2-6; D is unclear. V lost 4 bases and J lost 1, with 5 bases in between. Looked up from germline, CDR1 is DFQATT and CDR2 is SNEGSKA (reference sequence). There are 13 residues in the CDR3.

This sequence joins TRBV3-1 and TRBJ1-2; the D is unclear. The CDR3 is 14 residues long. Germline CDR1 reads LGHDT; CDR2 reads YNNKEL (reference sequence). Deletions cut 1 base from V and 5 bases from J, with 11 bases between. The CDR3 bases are TGTGCCAGCAGCCAAGGGGCTGTCTGGTATGGCTACACCTTC. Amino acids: CASSQGAVWYGYTF. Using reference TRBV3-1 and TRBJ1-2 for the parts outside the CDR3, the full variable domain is DTAVSQTPKYLVTQMGNDKSIKCEQNLGHDTMYWYKQDSKKFLKIMFSYNNKELIINETVPNRFSPKSPDKAHLNLHINSLELGDSAVYFCASSQGAVWYGYTFGSGTRLTVV.

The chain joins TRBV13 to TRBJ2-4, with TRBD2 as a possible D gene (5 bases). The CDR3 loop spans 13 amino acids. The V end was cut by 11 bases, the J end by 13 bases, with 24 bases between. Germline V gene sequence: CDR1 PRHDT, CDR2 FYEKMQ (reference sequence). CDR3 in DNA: TGTGCCTGCGGGCTAGAGCAAAACGGGGAGCAGTACTTC. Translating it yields CACGLEQNGEQYF.

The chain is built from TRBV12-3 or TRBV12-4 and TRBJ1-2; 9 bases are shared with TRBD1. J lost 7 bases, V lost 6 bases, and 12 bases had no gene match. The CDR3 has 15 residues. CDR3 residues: CASRPKTGGSSGYTF. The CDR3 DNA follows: TGTGCCAGCAGACCAAAAACAGGGGGCAGTAGTGGCTACACCTTC.

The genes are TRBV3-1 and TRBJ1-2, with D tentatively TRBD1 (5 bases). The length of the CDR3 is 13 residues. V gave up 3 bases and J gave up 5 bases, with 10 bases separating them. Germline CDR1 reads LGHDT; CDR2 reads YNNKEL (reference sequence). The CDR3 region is CASSQGERYGYTF. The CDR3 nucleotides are TGTGCCAGCAGCCAGGGGGAGAGGTATGGCTACACCTTC.

The CDR3 sequence is CAMAPGLAGDTQYF. The CDR3 bases are TGTGCCATGGCCCCGGGTTTGGCAGGAGATACGCAGTATTTT. The rearrangement uses TRBV10-3 and TRBJ2-3; D gene unclear. This CDR3 region has 14 residues. Germline loops: CDR1 ENHRY, CDR2 SYGVKD. The V gene lost 9 bases and the J gene lost 5 bases, with 18 bases spanning the gap.

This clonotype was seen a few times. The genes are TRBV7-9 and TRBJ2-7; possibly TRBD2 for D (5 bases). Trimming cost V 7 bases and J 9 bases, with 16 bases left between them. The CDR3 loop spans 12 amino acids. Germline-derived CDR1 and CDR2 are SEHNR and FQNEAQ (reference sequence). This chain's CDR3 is CASTSPGIPQYF. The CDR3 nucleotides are TGTGCCAGCACATCCCCCGGGATCCCGCAGTACTTC.

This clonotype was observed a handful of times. The chain's CDR3 is CASSRVINRGRNYGYTF. As DNA, the CDR3 is TGTGCCAGCAGCCGGGTAATCAACAGGGGTCGGAACTATGGCTACACCTTC. The chain uses TRBV7-8 and TRBJ1-2; 7 bases match TRBD1. CDR3 length: 17 residues. Per germline, CDR1 SGHVS and CDR2 FQNEAQ. V shed 5 bases, J shed 2 bases, and the junction held 14 bases outside the gene matches.

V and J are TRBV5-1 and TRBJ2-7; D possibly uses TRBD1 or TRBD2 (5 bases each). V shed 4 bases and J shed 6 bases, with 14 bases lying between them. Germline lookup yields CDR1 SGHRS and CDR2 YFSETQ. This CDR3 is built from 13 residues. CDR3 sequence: CASSRGDPGEQYF. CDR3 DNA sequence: TGCGCCAGCAGCAGAGGGGATCCGGGCGAGCAGTACTTC.

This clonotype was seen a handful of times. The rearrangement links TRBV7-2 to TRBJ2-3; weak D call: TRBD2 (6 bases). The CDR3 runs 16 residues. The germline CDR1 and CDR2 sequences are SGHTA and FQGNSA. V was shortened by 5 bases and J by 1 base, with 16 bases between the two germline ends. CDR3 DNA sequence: TGTGCCAGCAGCCGTAGACGGGCGGGGCGCACAGATACGCAGTATTTT. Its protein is CASSRRRAGRTDTQYF. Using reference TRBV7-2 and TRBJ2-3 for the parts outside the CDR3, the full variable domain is GAGVSQSPSNKVTEKGKDVELRCDPISGHTALYWYRQSLGQGLEFLIYFQGNSAPDKSGLPSDRFSAERTGGSVSTLTIQRTQQEDSAVYLCASSRRRAGRTDTQYFGPGTRLTVL.

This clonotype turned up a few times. The DNA for the CDR3 is TGTGCCAGTCACAGGGGCCACAATGAGCAGTACTTC. Residues: CASHRGHNEQYF. The chain couples TRBV6-1 to TRBJ2-5, with 7 bases aligning to TRBD1. The CDR3 is made up of 12 amino acids. CDR1 and CDR2 from the germline V gene are MNHNS and SASEGT. V lost 9 bases, J lost 11 bases, and 12 bases stayed unmatched.

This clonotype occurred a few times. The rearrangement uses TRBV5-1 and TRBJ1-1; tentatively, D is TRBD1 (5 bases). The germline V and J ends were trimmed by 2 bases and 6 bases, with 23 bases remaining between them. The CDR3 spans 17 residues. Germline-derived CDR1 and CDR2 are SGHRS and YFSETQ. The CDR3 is CASSLRVSAGSNAEAFF. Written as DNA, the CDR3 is TGCGCCAGCAGCTTACGGGTTTCTGCAGGGTCAAACGCTGAAGCTTTCTTT.

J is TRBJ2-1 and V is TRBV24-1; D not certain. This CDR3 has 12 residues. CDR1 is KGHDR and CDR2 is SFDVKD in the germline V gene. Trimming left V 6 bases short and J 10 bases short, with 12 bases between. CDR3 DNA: TGTGCCACCAGTACATCTTACAGCGAGCAGTTCTTC. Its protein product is CATSTSYSEQFF.